Listed here are 21 T cell receptor beta chains from one sample, sequenced in a study of blood T cell repertoires in COVID-19. The protocol was immunoSEQ multiplex PCR, while the TCRdb copy is restricted to in-frame clones and leaves out a portion. The table has 350,000 to 450,000 clones, more than 70% seen once. Sequenced sample: peripheral blood. Receptor source: a woman aged 55-70 years with COVID-19, enrolled during active disease.

The rearrangement uses TRBV2 and TRBJ2-3, with 9 bases aligning to TRBD2. Losses at the gene ends were 3 bases for V and 11 bases for J; bases not matched to a gene: 9. The germline CDR1 and CDR2 sequences are SNHLY and FYNNEI. The CDR3 contains 14 residues. Here the CDR3 reads CASSEWGTSLRQYF. The CDR3 nucleotides read TGTGCCAGCAGTGAGTGGGGGACTAGCTTACGGCAGTATTTT.

The V and J genes are TRBV5-6 and TRBJ1-5; 10 bases map to TRBD1. Trimming removed 1 base from V and 2 bases from J; junction bases left unmatched: 6. CDR1 and CDR2 (germline): SGHDT, YYEEEE. This CDR3 is 17 amino acids long. The CDR3 DNA sequence: TGTGCCAGCAGCTTGTTCGGGGACAGGGGCGGCAATCAGCCCCAGCATTTT. Amino acids: CASSLFGDRGGNQPQHF.

Only a few counts were recorded for this clone. The chain carries TRBV18 and TRBJ2-3; TRBD1 matches 8 bases. There are 15 residues in the CDR3. Germline CDR1 KGHSH, CDR2 LQKENI. V was pared by 6 bases and J by 1 base, with 6 bases of the junction left unmatched. The CDR3 DNA is TGTGCCAGCTCCCAACAGGGGGTTGGCACAGATACGCAGTATTTT. Translating it yields CASSQQGVGTDTQYF.

V gene TRBV7-3 combines with J gene TRBJ1-1; D is possibly TRBD1 (6 bases). The CDR3 contains 14 residues. Trimming stripped 5 bases from V and 1 base from J, with 11 bases between. Looked up from germline, CDR1 is SGHTA and CDR2 is FQGTGA. The CDR3 DNA sequence: TGTGCCAGCAGCCCAGTGGACAGGAACACTGAAGCTTTCTTT. Residues: CASSPVDRNTEAFF. The full variable domain, in which reference TRBV7-3 and TRBJ1-1 provide the parts outside the CDR3, is GAGVSQTPSNKVTEKGKYVELRCDPISGHTALYWYRQSLGQGPEFLIYFQGTGAADDSGLPNDRFFAVRPEGSVSTLKIQRTERGDSAVYLCASSPVDRNTEAFFGQGTRLTVV.

The chain combines TRBV10-3 with TRBJ1-2; D might be TRBD1 (6 bases). The CDR3 loop spans 16 amino acids. CDR1 and CDR2 from the germline V gene are ENHRY and SYGVKD. V was clipped by 0 bases and J by 4 bases, with 15 bases between them. Here the CDR3 reads CAISESPQGSAYGYTF. CDR3 nucleotides: TGTGCCATCAGTGAGTCCCCTCAGGGGTCAGCCTATGGCTACACCTTC.

The rearrangement uses TRBV7-9 and TRBJ1-1, with D unclear. From germline, CDR1 is SEHNR and CDR2 FQNEAQ (reference sequence). V gave up 1 base and J gave up 7 bases, with 16 bases separating them. The CDR3 totals 15 residues. CDR3 in amino acids: CASSLVAEGGGEAFF. In nucleotides, the CDR3 is TGTGCCAGCAGCTTAGTTGCGGAGGGAGGTGGTGAAGCTTTCTTT.

J is TRBJ1-5 and V is TRBV28, with a possible D match to TRBD1 (5 bases). The CDR3 is 16 amino acids. The V gene's germline CDR1 is MDHEN and CDR2 SYDVKM. The V gene lost 2 bases and the J gene lost 0 bases, with 11 bases spanning the gap. In nucleotides, the CDR3 is TGTGCCAGCAGTTTACTCCGCAGGGATAGCAATCAGCCCCAGCATTTT. Its translation: CASSLLRRDSNQPQHF.

The J gene is TRBJ1-1, the V gene TRBV15, with no clear D. V gave up 6 bases and J gave up 2 bases, with 4 bases separating them. This CDR3 has 11 amino acids. The germline gives CDR1 LNHNV, CDR2 YYDKDF (reference sequence). The CDR3 sequence: CATSRNTEAFF. In nucleotides, the CDR3 is TGTGCCACCAGTCGTAACACTGAAGCTTTCTTT.

J is TRBJ2-1 and V is TRBV3-1 (or the pseudogene TRBV3-2), with D perhaps matching TRBD1 (5 bases). Germline V gene data show CDR1 as LGHDT and CDR2 as YNNKEL (reference sequence). The CDR3 sequence is 15 residues long. Trimming left V 3 bases short and J 2 bases short, with 11 bases between. The CDR3 bases are TGTGCCAGCAGCCATACAGGCTGGCCCTACAATGAGCAGTTCTTC. This gives the protein CASSHTGWPYNEQFF.

The CDR3 is CASSESFGYMNTEAFF. The CDR3 coding sequence is TGTGCCAGCAGTGAGTCGTTCGGGTATATGAACACTGAAGCTTTCTTT. The gene calls are TRBV2 and TRBJ1-1; D ambiguous. The CDR3 sequence is 16 residues long. V was cut by 3 bases and J by 0 bases, with 14 bases left in between. Germline V lookup: CDR1 SNHLY, CDR2 FYNNEI.

This clone came up a few times. Other DNA sequences in the sample encode the same CDR3. CDR3: CASSQYSNQPQHF. CDR3 in DNA: TGTGCCAGTAGTCAGTATAGCAATCAGCCCCAGCATTTT. The chain recombines TRBV19 with TRBJ1-5; D not resolved. CDR3 length: 13 residues. Between the trimmed V and J ends, which lost 5 bases and 0 bases, there was a span of 5 bases. Germline values: CDR1 LNHDA, CDR2 SQIVND (reference sequence). The whole variable domain, filled in from reference TRBV19 and TRBJ1-5, reads DGGITQSPKYLFRKEGQNVTLSCEQNLNHDAMYWYRQDPGQGLRLIYYSQIVNDFQKGDIAEGYSVSREKKESFPLTVTSAQKNPTAFYLCASSQYSNQPQHFGDGTRLSIL.

V usage is TRBV7-6 and J usage is TRBJ2-5; 7 nucleotides match TRBD2. The CDR3 has 14 amino acids. Germline CDR1 and CDR2: SGHVS and FNYEAQ. Germline trimming cut 0 bases from V and 5 bases from J; bases unmatched to any gene: 3. The CDR3 here is CASSLAQGGETQYF. The CDR3 DNA reads as TGTGCCAGCAGCTTAGCGCAGGGAGGGGAGACCCAGTACTTC. Looking up the rest from reference TRBV7-6 and TRBJ2-5 gives the full variable domain: GAGVSQSPRYKVTKRGQDVALRCDPISGHVSLYWYRQALGQGPEFLTYFNYEAQQDKSGLPNDRFSAERPEGSISTLTIQRTEQRDSAMYRCASSLAQGGETQYFGPGTRLLVL.

The rearrangement joins TRBV10-3 to TRBJ1-3; D is possibly TRBD1 (5 bases). V lost 3 bases to trimming and J lost 0 bases, with 12 bases between them. CDR3 length: 16 amino acids. The V gene's germline CDR1 is ENHRY and CDR2 SYGVKD. CDR3 amino acids: CAISDVGQHSGNTIYF. In DNA form, the CDR3 reads TGTGCCATCAGTGATGTGGGGCAGCACTCTGGAAACACCATATATTTT.

This clone was detected once. The chain links TRBV19 to TRBJ1-6, with a possible D match to TRBD1 (5 bases). Germline values: CDR1 LNHDA, CDR2 SQIVND (reference sequence). The V end lost 3 bases, the J end lost 5 bases, and 11 bases lay between the germline ends. The CDR3 runs to 15 residues. CDR3 sequence reads: CASSINGRDNSPLHF. Written as DNA, the CDR3 is TGTGCCAGTAGTATCAACGGCAGGGATAATTCACCCCTCCACTTT.

The rearrangement links TRBV7-2 to TRBJ1-5, with 8 bases aligning to TRBD1. From germline, CDR1 is SGHTA and CDR2 FQGNSA. This CDR3 has 14 amino acids. V trimming: 6 bases; J trimming: 4 bases; junction bases outside the gene matches: 5. Here the CDR3 reads CASRLDRVNQPQHF. The CDR3 nucleotides read TGTGCCAGCAGATTGGACAGGGTGAATCAGCCCCAGCATTTT.

V and J are TRBV3-1 (or the pseudogene TRBV3-2) and TRBJ2-1; 8 bases map to TRBD2. The CDR3 is 15 residues long. Losses at the gene ends were 4 bases for V and 2 bases for J; bases not matched to a gene: 4. Germline loops: CDR1 LGHDT, CDR2 YNNKEL (reference sequence). CDR3 amino acids: CASSLSGGAYNEQFF. In nucleotides, the CDR3 is TGTGCCAGCAGCCTGAGCGGGGGCGCCTACAATGAGCAGTTCTTC.

The chain employs TRBV5-1 and TRBJ2-2, with a weak D call TRBD1 (7 bases). The CDR3 sequence is 17 residues long. Germline V CDR1 and CDR2: SGHRS, YFSETQ. V gave up 5 bases and J gave up 4 bases, with 21 bases separating them. CDR3 DNA: TGCGCCAGCAGTTTTTCAGGGGGGAGTATGGTCACCGGGGAGCTGTTTTTT. Amino acids: CASSFSGGSMVTGELFF.

This clone was detected only a few times. The chain is built from TRBV5-1 and TRBJ1-1; maybe TRBD1 (5 bases). The CDR3 has 17 residues. V shed 0 bases and J shed 0 bases, with 15 bases lying between them. The germline CDR1 and CDR2 sequences are SGHRS and YFSETQ. The CDR3 protein is CASSLDRLGYMNTEAFF. As DNA, the CDR3 is TGCGCCAGCAGCTTGGACAGGTTGGGATACATGAACACTGAAGCTTTCTTT.

This chain uses TRBV19 with TRBJ1-1, with D maybe TRBD1 (5 bases). CDR3 length: 12 amino acids. The V end lost 10 bases, the J end lost 6 bases, and 15 bases lay between the germline ends. Germline V lookup: CDR1 LNHDA, CDR2 SQIVND (reference sequence). CDR3 loop: CAIQPRGSEAFF. CDR3 coding DNA: TGTGCCATCCAGCCGCGGGGGTCTGAAGCTTTCTTT.

This clone was counted between two and nine times. The chain recombines TRBV6-6 with TRBJ2-7, with 9 bases matching TRBD1. The CDR3 extends over 16 amino acids. The V gene's germline CDR1 is MNHNY and CDR2 SVGAGI (reference sequence). V was clipped by 7 bases and J by 2 bases; unmatched bases: 12. The CDR3 region has the DNA TGTGCCAGCACCGAGCTCCCGGGACAGGGAACCTACGAGCAGTACTTC. Protein sequence: CASTELPGQGTYEQYF.

The chain has TRBV2 and TRBJ2-1; TRBD1 aligns across 9 bases. CDR1 and CDR2 (germline): SNHLY, FYNNEI. This CDR3 comprises 15 residues. V lost 6 bases, J lost 4 bases, and 7 bases stayed unmatched. CDR3 in amino acids: CASSVRDRAYNEQFF. CDR3 nucleotide sequence: TGTGCCAGCAGCGTCCGGGACAGGGCTTACAATGAGCAGTTCTTC.